Listed below are T cell receptor beta chains from one sample, sequenced in a study of blood T cell repertoires in COVID-19. The data were produced by immunoSEQ multiplex PCR, yet TCRdb's version contains in-frame clones alone and is incomplete. The sample shows around 310,000 clones, roughly 88% of them seen only once. Sequenced: PBMCs or T cells enriched from blood (not recorded which). All receptors derive from a man aged 25 to 45 who had recovered from COVID-19. Both conserved end residues are part of each CDR3. The order of the fields is D gene, clone size, V gene, J gene, CDR3 protein, CDR3 DNA. A D gene is named only where the DNA matches it firmly. Clone size is shown for a subset of rows, as once, few, many or a class of expanded clone.

>NA|NA|TRBV27|TRBJ1-1
CASIDRTNTEAFF
TGTGCCAGCATTGACAGGACGAACACTGAAGCTTTCTTT
>NA|few|TRBV20-1|TRBJ1-1
CSASGGRGATEAFF
TGCAGTGCTAGTGGGGGCAGGGGAGCCACTGAAGCTTTCTTT
>NA|NA|TRBV21-1|TRBJ2-6
CASSPGTGSSGANVLTF
TGTGCCAGCAGCCCCGGGACAGGGAGCTCTGGGGCCAACGTCCTGACTTTC
>NA|few|TRBV4-1|TRBJ1-6
CASSQVGGGYGSPLHF
TGCGCCAGCAGCCAAGTTGGGGGAGGATACGGTTCACCCCTCCACTTT
>NA|NA|TRBV19|TRBJ1-5
CASSIARAGQPQHF
TGTGCCAGTAGTATAGCTAGAGCGGGGCAGCCCCAGCATTTT
>TRBD1|NA|TRBV28|TRBJ1-4
CASSLWTGGNEKLFF
TGTGCCAGCAGTTTATGGACAGGGGGAAATGAAAAACTGTTTTTT
>TRBD1|NA|TRBV28|TRBJ1-6
CASTSPNRGSPLHF
TGTGCCAGCACAAGCCCTAACAGGGGCTCACCCCTCCACTTT
>NA|once|TRBV11-2|TRBJ1-3
CASRDYRDGNTIYF
TGTGCCAGCAGAGACTACAGGGACGGAAACACCATATATTTT
>TRBD1|once|TRBV2|TRBJ2-1
CASSADPGGMIDEQFF
TGTGCCAGCAGCGCCGACCCAGGGGGAATGATCGATGAGCAGTTCTTC
>NA|once|TRBV24-1|TRBJ1-5
CATSVRGDQPQHF
TGTGCCACCAGTGTGCGTGGTGATCAGCCCCAGCATTTT
>NA|NA|TRBV13|TRBJ2-2
CASSSQRGTGELFF
TGTGCCAGCAGCTCCCAGAGGGGGACCGGGGAGCTGTTTTTT
>NA|NA|TRBV12-3/TRBV12-4|TRBJ1-1
CASSLGGLEAFF
TGTGCCAGCAGTTTAGGGGGGCTTGAAGCTTTCTTT
>NA|NA|TRBV3-1/TRBV3-2|TRBJ1-6
CASSQVPRASPLHF
TGTGCCAGCAGCCAAGTTCCCAGGGCTTCACCCCTCCACTTT
>NA|NA|TRBV18|TRBJ1-5
CASSSGAQPQHF
TGTGCCAGCTCATCAGGGGCTCAGCCCCAGCATTTT
>NA|NA|TRBV28|TRBJ2-1
CASSPSGTVHEQFF
TGTGCCAGCAGTCCCTCAGGCACAGTGCATGAGCAGTTCTTC
>NA|NA|TRBV5-1|TRBJ2-2
CASSFSGGGPNTGELFF
TGCGCCAGCAGCTTTTCCGGTGGAGGGCCGAACACCGGGGAGCTGTTTTTT
>NA|NA|TRBV15|TRBJ2-7
CATSRDRVVGYEQYF
TGTGCCACCAGCAGAGATCGGGTGGTCGGGTACGAGCAGTACTTC
>TRBD1|NA|TRBV9|TRBJ1-4
CASSVTTGAGEKLFF
TGTGCCAGCAGCGTTACGACAGGGGCGGGCGAAAAACTGTTTTTT
>NA|NA|TRBV7-8|TRBJ1-2
CASTLDSGVYGYTF
TGTGCCAGCACCCTAGACAGTGGGGTCTATGGCTACACCTTC
>TRBD1|NA|TRBV3-1/TRBV3-2|TRBJ1-4
CASSPGGQYEKLFF
TGTGCCAGCAGCCCAGGGGGGCAGTATGAAAAACTGTTTTTT
>TRBD1|NA|TRBV7-3|TRBJ1-2
CASSFDRGSYGYTF
TGTGCCAGCAGCTTCGACAGGGGGAGCTATGGCTACACCTTC
>TRBD2|NA|TRBV4-1|TRBJ2-1
CASSQGRLAGNEQFF
TGCGCCAGCAGCCAAGGAAGACTAGCGGGGAATGAGCAGTTCTTC
>TRBD1|NA|TRBV11-3|TRBJ2-2
CASSRGGSGELFF
TGTGCCAGCAGCAGAGGGGGCTCCGGGGAGCTGTTTTTT
>TRBD1|NA|TRBV12-3/TRBV12-4|TRBJ1-2
CASSLGQGNGYTF
TGTGCCAGCAGTCTGGGACAGGGGAATGGCTACACCTTC
>TRBD2|NA|TRBV9|TRBJ2-2
CASSVPRTSSRGDTGELFF
TGTGCCAGCAGCGTGCCCCGGACTAGCTCACGCGGGGACACCGGGGAGCTGTTTTTT
>NA|NA|TRBV5-1|TRBJ2-1
CASSPGSRYNEQFF
TGCGCCAGCAGCCCGGGGTCTAGGTACAATGAGCAGTTCTTC
>NA|NA|TRBV5-1|TRBJ2-5
CASSSVGEETQYF
TGCGCCAGCAGCTCCGTCGGGGAAGAGACCCAGTACTTC
>TRBD2|NA|TRBV9|TRBJ2-3
CASSIRTGTSGGTDTQYF
TGTGCCAGCAGCATTCGGACCGGGACTAGCGGAGGCACAGATACGCAGTATTTT
>NA|NA|TRBV18|TRBJ2-7
CASSPPVGRGRSYEQYF
TGTGCCAGCTCACCCCCGGTCGGCCGGGGTAGATCCTACGAGCAGTACTTC
>TRBD1|NA|TRBV5-1|TRBJ1-6
CASSLDFRDSVNSPLHF
TGCGCCAGCAGCTTGGACTTCCGGGACAGCGTTAATTCACCCCTCCACTTT
>NA|NA|TRBV19|TRBJ1-1
CASKEGQPNTEAFF
TGTGCCAGTAAGGAAGGACAACCGAACACTGAAGCTTTCTTT
>TRBD2|NA|TRBV6-4|TRBJ2-2
CASNGTSGGTGELFF
TGTGCCAGCAATGGGACTAGCGGGGGCACCGGGGAGCTGTTTTTT
>TRBD1|NA|TRBV10-1|TRBJ2-7
CASSYGQGTHYEQYF
TGCGCCAGCAGCTACGGACAGGGGACACACTACGAGCAGTACTTC
>NA|NA|TRBV12-3/TRBV12-4|TRBJ2-1
CASSYQGNEQFF
TGTGCCAGCAGTTATCAGGGGAATGAGCAGTTCTTC
>TRBD1|NA|TRBV28|TRBJ1-4
CASITPPGTGVEKLFF
TGTGCCAGCATCACTCCCCCCGGGACAGGGGTAGAGAAACTGTTTTTT
>NA|NA|TRBV11-2|TRBJ2-1
CASSLEGAWEQFF
TGTGCCAGCAGCTTAGAGGGGGCTTGGGAGCAGTTCTTC
>TRBD1|NA|TRBV18|TRBJ1-2
CASSPPGQRNYGYTF
TGTGCCAGCTCACCACCGGGACAGCGCAACTATGGCTACACCTTC
>TRBD1|NA|TRBV10-1|TRBJ2-1
CASSTNRGSYNEQFF
TGCGCCAGCAGTACTAACAGGGGGTCTTACAATGAGCAGTTCTTC
>TRBD2|NA|TRBV9|TRBJ2-1
CASSVGERGGYNEQFF
TGTGCCAGCAGCGTAGGGGAGCGGGGGGGATACAATGAGCAGTTCTTC
>TRBD1|NA|TRBV5-1|TRBJ2-7
CASSLTGGDYEQYF
TGCGCCAGCAGCTTGACAGGGGGCGACTACGAGCAGTACTTC
>NA|NA|TRBV11-3|TRBJ1-1
CASSVRLDTEAFF
TGTGCCAGCAGCGTTAGATTGGACACTGAAGCTTTCTTT
>NA|NA|TRBV3-1/TRBV3-2|TRBJ2-5
CASSQGGYQETQYF
TGTGCCAGCAGCCAAGGCGGCTACCAAGAGACCCAGTACTTC
>TRBD1|NA|TRBV7-8|TRBJ1-5
CASSFSVETGRGQPQHF
TGTGCCAGCAGCTTTAGTGTGGAGACAGGGAGAGGTCAGCCCCAGCATTTT
>TRBD1|NA|TRBV7-9|TRBJ1-3
CASSLSGGGNTIYF
TGTGCCAGCAGCTTGTCAGGGGGAGGAAACACCATATATTTT
>NA|NA|TRBV28|TRBJ2-4
CASSLYRGGAGFRNIQYF
TGTGCCAGCAGTCTCTACAGGGGGGGTGCGGGGTTTCGAAACATTCAGTACTTC
>NA|NA|TRBV7-3|TRBJ2-1
CASSLGGLITEQFF
TGTGCCAGCAGCTTGGGGGGGCTTATAACTGAGCAGTTCTTC
>TRBD1|NA|TRBV6-5|TRBJ1-2
CASSLGADRGHGYTF
TGTGCCAGCAGCCTCGGGGCAGACAGGGGGCATGGCTACACCTTC
>TRBD1|NA|TRBV6-5|TRBJ2-5
CASSYVDREGTQYF
TGTGCCAGCAGTTACGTGGACAGGGAAGGGACCCAGTACTTC
>TRBD1|NA|TRBV6-5|TRBJ2-7
CASSYSGQGYREQYF
TGTGCCAGCAGTTACTCCGGACAGGGTTATCGGGAGCAGTACTTC
>TRBD2|once|TRBV15|TRBJ2-4
CATSRDVAGGNVQYF
TGTGCCACCAGCAGAGACGTAGCGGGGGGGAATGTTCAGTACTTC
>TRBD2|NA|TRBV10-3|TRBJ2-5
CAISESPPASGYQETQYF
TGTGCCATCAGTGAGTCGCCCCCGGCTAGCGGGTACCAAGAGACCCAGTACTTC
>TRBD2|NA|TRBV27|TRBJ2-7
CASSSRGVEYEQYF
TGTGCCAGCAGTTCCCGGGGGGTTGAGTACGAGCAGTACTTC
>TRBD2|NA|TRBV18|TRBJ2-7
CASSPPSGGPIYEQYF
TGTGCCAGCTCACCACCGTCGGGGGGGCCTATCTACGAGCAGTACTTC
>TRBD1|NA|TRBV6-5|TRBJ1-4
CASSQQGPGNEKLFF
TGTGCCAGCAGTCAACAGGGGCCCGGTAATGAAAAACTGTTTTTT
>TRBD1|NA|TRBV25-1|TRBJ1-4
CASNRGRAANEKLFF
TGTGCCAGCAACAGGGGGCGAGCCGCTAATGAAAAACTGTTTTTT
>TRBD1|NA|TRBV28|TRBJ1-5
CASSLVQGNQPQHF
TGTGCCAGCAGTTTGGTACAGGGGAATCAGCCCCAGCATTTT
>TRBD2|NA|TRBV7-9|TRBJ2-1
CASLPGLADSSYNEQFF
TGTGCCTCACTTCCGGGACTAGCGGACAGCTCCTACAATGAGCAGTTCTTC
>NA|NA|TRBV13|TRBJ2-1
CASSLLGGENEQFF
TGTGCCAGCAGCTTACTAGGAGGGGAGAATGAGCAGTTCTTC
>NA|NA|TRBV6-5|TRBJ1-2
CASSPVVGADYGYTF
TGTGCCAGCAGCCCCGTGGTAGGGGCGGACTATGGCTACACCTTC
>TRBD1|NA|TRBV28|TRBJ1-5
CASSLWDRDNQPQHF
TGTGCCAGCAGTTTATGGGACAGGGACAATCAGCCCCAGCATTTT